The next 7 T cell receptor beta chains were all read from a single sample in a study of cytomegalovirus exposure and HLA in healthy donors. PCR used 60 Vbeta primers and 13 Jbeta primers. TCRdb's table, derived via immunoSEQ multiplex PCR, lists solely in-frame clones and lacks some. The data contain fewer than 120,000 clones, around 87% of them singletons. Sequenced: PBMCs. These receptors all stem from a man aged 35-49 years in good health and CMV-seronegative.

V usage is TRBV5-1 and J usage is TRBJ2-1; possibly TRBD1 for D (6 bases). CDR3 length: 17 residues. Germline V gene sequence: CDR1 SGHRS, CDR2 YFSETQ. With 4 bases removed from V and 0 bases from J, the gap between germline ends came to 17 bases. CDR3 residues: CASSPLQGIGSYNEQFF. As DNA, the CDR3 is TGCGCCAGCAGCCCTCTACAGGGAATTGGCTCCTACAATGAGCAGTTCTTC.

This chain links TRBV6-1 with TRBJ1-2; no clear D gene. V was trimmed by 6 bases and J by 9 bases, leaving 11 bases between them. Germline V CDR1 and CDR2: MNHNS, SASEGT. The CDR3 is 11 amino acids. The CDR3 loop is CASREAVSYTF. CDR3 coding DNA: TGTGCCAGCAGGGAGGCAGTGAGCTACACCTTC.

V and J are TRBV28 and TRBJ1-5, with a weak D call TRBD1 (5 bases). The CDR3 has 14 residues. V was trimmed by 3 bases and J by 8 bases, leaving 14 bases between them. The germline gives CDR1 MDHEN, CDR2 SYDVKM. This chain's CDR3 is CASSLPFGGEPQHF. DNA of the CDR3: TGTGCCAGCAGTTTGCCCTTTGGAGGGGAGCCCCAGCATTTT.

This clone came up a few times. The chain carries TRBV5-5 and TRBJ1-3; D possibly corresponds to TRBD1 (5 bases). The V and J ends lost 3 bases and 1 base respectively, with 8 bases between them. CDR1 is SGHKS, CDR2 YYEKEE, per germline (reference sequence). The CDR3 sequence is 14 residues long. The CDR3 spells CASSSGTSGNTIYF. Written as DNA, the CDR3 is TGTGCCAGCAGCTCGGGGACTTCTGGAAACACCATATATTTT.

The CDR3 protein is CASNLAGGTEAFF. CDR3 DNA: TGTGCCAGCAACCTCGCGGGGGGAACTGAAGCTTTCTTT. The J gene is TRBJ1-1, the V gene TRBV6-5, with TRBD1 as a possible D gene (5 bases). Germline-derived CDR1 and CDR2 are MNHEY and SVGAGI. V was trimmed by 7 bases and J by 5 bases, leaving 14 bases between them. The CDR3 consists of 13 residues.

The J gene is TRBJ2-2, the V gene TRBV6-5; 7 nucleotides align to TRBD1. The V segment lost 2 bases and the J segment 4 bases; nucleotides outside the gene matches: 4. The CDR3 sequence is 15 residues long. Germline V gene data show CDR1 as MNHEY and CDR2 as SVGAGI. CDR3 sequence reads: CASSYTGAVTGELFF. The CDR3 DNA is TGTGCCAGCAGTTACACAGGGGCCGTCACCGGGGAGCTGTTTTTT.

The gene calls are TRBV4-3 and TRBJ1-4, with 8 bases aligning to TRBD1. The CDR3 is made up of 16 amino acids. The trim removed 0 bases at V and 6 bases at J, leaving 6 bases unmatched. Per the germline V gene, CDR1 is LGHNA and CDR2 is YSLEER. The CDR3 reads CASSQEGQGGYEKLFF. In nucleotides, the CDR3 is TGCGCCAGCAGCCAAGAAGGACAGGGAGGGTATGAAAAACTGTTTTTT.